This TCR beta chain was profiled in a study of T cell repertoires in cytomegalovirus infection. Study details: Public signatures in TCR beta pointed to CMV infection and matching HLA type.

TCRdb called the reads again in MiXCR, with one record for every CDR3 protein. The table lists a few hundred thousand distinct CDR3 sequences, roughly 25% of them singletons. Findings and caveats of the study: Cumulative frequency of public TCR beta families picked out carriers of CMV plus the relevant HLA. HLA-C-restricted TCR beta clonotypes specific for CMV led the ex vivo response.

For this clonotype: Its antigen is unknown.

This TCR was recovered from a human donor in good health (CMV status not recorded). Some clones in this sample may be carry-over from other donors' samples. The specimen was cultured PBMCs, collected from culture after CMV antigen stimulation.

CDR3 coding DNA: TGTGCCAGCAGCGTAGAGGGAGAACTAGCCGGAAATGAGCAGTTCTTC. Protein product: CASSVEGELAGNEQFF. The rearrangement links TRBV9 to TRBJ2-1, with TRBD2 as a possible D gene (6 bases). Germline values: CDR1 SGDLS, CDR2 YYNGEE. The CDR3 covers 16 residues. Trimming removed 0 bases at V and 7 bases at J, with 17 bases between.